This T cell receptor beta chain came from a study of neoadjuvant nivolumab and ipilimumab in lung cancer. Broader study findings: Higher pretherapy blood TCR richness went with higher resected-tumor richness. From pretherapy to surgery, tumor richness and clonality rose with dual therapy.

Germline V gives CDR1 SEHNR, CDR2 FQNEAQ (reference sequence). After removal of 0 bases from V and 4 bases from J, the junction contained 4 bases not matched to a gene. The CDR3 is made up of 16 amino acids. A note on this clone: Its cognate antigen is unknown.

Here immunoSEQ multiplex PCR was the method, and the copy in TCRdb shows in-frame clones only, minus some. Among some 8,000 clones listed, 70% to 80% were seen once. The sample consisted of adjacent normal lung tissue, taken after neoadjuvant nivolumab, alone or with ipilimumab, at or shortly before surgery. The chain links TRBV7-9 to TRBJ1-2; 11 positions agree with TRBD1. The origin of this receptor is an adult with non-small cell lung cancer. The CDR3 spells CASSLAGQGASYGYTF. The DNA of the CDR3 is TGTGCCAGCAGCTTAGCCGGACAGGGGGCAAGCTATGGCTACACCTTC. The complete variable domain, with remaining parts taken from reference TRBV7-9 and TRBJ1-2, reads DTGVSQNPRHKITKRGQNVTFRCDPISEHNRLYWYRQTLGQGPEFLTYFQNEAQLEKSRLLSDRFSAERPKGSFSTLEIQRTEQGDSAMYLCASSLAGQGASYGYTFGSGTRLTVV.